This T cell receptor beta chain originates from a study of CD8 T cells in ankylosing spondylitis. In TCRdb, the 5' RACE reads were re-called with MiXCR into one record per CDR3 protein. Altogether fewer than 80,000 distinct CDR3 sequences are present, roughly 5% being singletons, with the ten largest covering 2.2%. This clonotype occurred many times. This clonotype was obtained from a male donor with ankylosing spondylitis or in good health (not recorded which). What was sequenced was blood, either unsorted or a sorted T cell fraction (not recorded which).

The CDR3, as DNA: TGTGCCAGCAGTACAGGGACCCCCCTGACCGGGGCCAACGTCCTGACTTTC. Translated, it gives CASSTGTPLTGANVLTF. This rearrangement joins TRBV13 to TRBJ2-6; perhaps TRBD1 as D (6 bases). CDR1 and CDR2 (germline): PRHDT, FYEKMQ (reference sequence). V was pared by 6 bases and J by 4 bases, with 19 bases between. The CDR3 loop spans 17 amino acids.